What follows describes a single TCR beta chain. V lost 6 bases to trimming and J lost 3 bases; unmatched junction nucleotides: 7. Germline V gene data show CDR1 as MNHEY and CDR2 as SVGAGI. This CDR3 is built from 15 residues. Only in-frame clones appear in the TCRdb table, and some are missing; sequencing was by immunoSEQ multiplex PCR. The sample includes more than 70,000 clones, approximately 84% seen only once; the top ten take 20% to 25%. The data originate from a study of OX40 agonist ivuxolimab in advanced cancers. Study background: Patients in dose escalation had liver, melanoma, kidney or head and neck cancers.

This chain connects TRBV6-5 to TRBJ2-4; TRBD1 aligns across 8 bases. The TCR comes from an adult with an advanced solid tumor such as melanoma, head and neck, liver or kidney cancer. The material was CD4+ or CD8+ T cells sorted from blood, obtained in a trial of the OX40 agonist ivuxolimab. Here the CDR3 DNA reads TGTGCCAGCAGATTCGGACAGGGTGGCAAAAACATTCAGTACTTC. This codes for CASRFGQGGKNIQYF.